This TCR beta chain was profiled in a study of T-cell memory formation after mild COVID-19. In its sample, this clonotype was seen a few times. Each CDR3 protein gets one entry after TCRdb re-called the 5' RACE reads with MiXCR. The repertoire holds around 110,000 distinct CDR3 sequences, with 9.5% to 15% as singletons. Trimming shortened V by 6 bases and J by 2 bases, and 14 bases separated the two germline ends. The CDR3 is 14 residues long. Sample: PBMCs or a T cell subset sorted from them (not recorded which). The TCR comes from an adult woman who had mild COVID-19 (a few samples of this study predate the infection). Cell type and time point are not known. V is TRBV12-3 or TRBV12-4 and J is TRBJ2-7, with a tentative D call TRBD1 (6 bases). The CDR3 sequence: CASSLLAGAYEQYF. In nucleotides, the CDR3 is TGTGCCAGCAGCCTTCTGGCAGGGGCCTACGAGCAGTACTTC.